This T cell receptor beta chain derives from a study of T cells in women clearing cervical HPV infection. Findings of the study overall: T-cell numbers per sample were unknown and may explain richness differences.

In the case of this clone: As yet, its antigen is unknown. The read is 3 residues too short to cover the CDR3 end, so that end is filled in from the germline J gene.

Assay used: immunoSEQ multiplex PCR; TCRdb lists only in-frame clones, some missing. Its listing shows about 39,000 clones. The CDR3 is 13 amino acids. Germline V gene sequence: CDR1 DFQATT, CDR2 SNEGSKA (reference sequence). The V gene end was trimmed by 3 bases and the J gene end by 8 bases; junction bases not matched to a gene: 7. MY09/MY11 PCR detected cervical HPV DNA; dot-blot assigned genotypes. Source material: blood buffy coat. The V call is TRBV20-1, the J call TRBJ2-1, with 7 bases lining up with TRBD2. The TCR was taken from a woman between 18 and 70 years old with a cervical HPV16 infection that either progressed to CIN3+ or cleared (not recorded which). The CDR3: CSARAGAPHEQFF. The DNA read from the CDR3 is TGCAGTGCTAGGGCGGGAGCCCCCCATGAG.